This TCR beta chain was sequenced during a study of T cells after yellow fever vaccination. Study summary: When fractions had low cell numbers, they were prepared with SMART-Seq v4 Ultra Low Input. Study-wide points: Bulk-population clonotypes that are abundant could appear as contaminants in FACS-sorted repertoires.

On this clonotype itself: The antigen remains unidentified. This could be a read error, since a much larger clone is one nucleotide away.

There are 17 residues in the CDR3. CDR1 is SGHDT and CDR2 is YYEEEE in the germline V gene. The ends were cut back, 4 bases at V and 6 bases at J, with 22 bases in the middle. One entry per CDR3 protein results from TCRdb running MiXCR on the 5' RACE reads. The data contain under 300,000 distinct CDR3 sequences, about 7% of them singletons. The TCR sequence derives from a man between 25 and 39 years old who received the YFV17D yellow fever vaccine. This material consisted of CD4+ T cells sorted from PBMCs, taken on the day of the yellow fever booster vaccination. The gene calls are TRBV5-6 and TRBJ2-2, with TRBD2 as a possible D gene (5 bases). The CDR3, as DNA: TGTGCCAGCAGCCGTTTGACTATCGGGAAAACGGCCGGGGAGCTGTTTTTT. Translating it yields CASSRLTIGKTAGELFF. Based on the CDR3 plus reference TRBV5-6 and TRBJ2-2, the full variable domain is DAGVTQSPTHLIKTRGQQVTLRCSPKSGHDTVSWYQQALGQGPQFIFQYYEEEERQRGNFPDRFSGHQFPNYSSELNVNALLLGDSALYLCASSRLTIGKTAGELFFGEGSRLTVL.